The 3 T cell receptor beta chains reported below all come from one sample, sequenced in a study of cytomegalovirus exposure and HLA in healthy donors. The PCR made use of 60 Vbeta and 13 Jbeta primers. Repertoires were generated with immunoSEQ multiplex PCR, while TCRdb's copy carries only in-frame clones and drops some. The data show about 86,000 clones, with roughly 83% seen just once and approximately 15% held by the top ten. The material sequenced was PBMCs. The receptors shown here come from a woman in her forties in good health and CMV-seropositive.

The CDR3 sequence is CASSQAGFEQYF. In DNA, the CDR3 is TGCGCCAGCAGCCAAGCGGGTTTCGAGCAGTACTTC. The chain is built from TRBV4-1 and TRBJ2-7; the D is unclear. V was pared by 1 base and J by 6 bases, with 7 bases between. Germline V lookup: CDR1 MGHRA, CDR2 YSYEKL. The CDR3 has 12 residues.

This rearrangement joins TRBV19 to TRBJ2-7; maybe TRBD1 (5 bases). Trimming removed 3 bases from V and 4 bases from J, with 10 bases in between. There are 13 residues in the CDR3. Germline lookup yields CDR1 LNHDA and CDR2 SQIVND (reference sequence). The chain's CDR3 is CASSMGQEYEQYF. CDR3 nucleotides: TGTGCCAGTAGTATGGGGCAGGAATACGAGCAGTACTTC.

This clone is a singleton in its sample. V and J are TRBV18 and TRBJ1-6, with D possibly matching TRBD1 (5 bases). CDR1 KGHSH and CDR2 LQKENI come from the germline V gene. This CDR3 contains 16 residues. V lost 0 bases to trimming and J lost 9 bases, with 15 bases between them. In nucleotides, the CDR3 is TGTGCCAGCTCACCACCGGAGACAGCAGCTGGTTCACCCCTCCACTTT. As protein: CASSPPETAAGSPLHF.